This TCR beta chain was sequenced in a study of CD8+ T cells in alopecia areata. In this sample, this clone turned up once. CDR3 length: 15 residues. Trimming cost V 4 bases and J 3 bases, with 13 bases left between them. From germline, CDR1 is SEHNR and CDR2 FQNEAQ (reference sequence). As the sequencing template, cDNA was produced by extracting RNA and reverse transcribing it. Using immunoSEQ multiplex PCR, the repertoire was profiled, and TCRdb retains in-frame clones only, with some absent. The sample consists of 110,000 to 150,000 clones, roughly 46% of them appearing once. The sequence was collected from a human donor with alopecia areata. The specimen comprised CD4+ T cells sorted from blood, sampled at week 0. This chain links TRBV7-9 with TRBJ2-1; no definite D call. CDR3 residues: CASSSFKASYNEQFF. For the CDR3, the DNA is TGTGCCAGCAGCTCCTTTAAGGCTAGCTACAATGAGCAGTTCTTC.